This T cell receptor beta chain comes out of a study of blood T cell repertoires in COVID-19. For the study at large: The United States, Italy and Spain were the sources of the acute and convalescent COVID-19 samples.

Data came from immunoSEQ multiplex PCR; TCRdb stores just in-frame clones and leaves some out. The sample holds over 200,000 clones, about 85% seen once. The V segment lost 4 bases and the J segment 9 bases; nucleotides outside the gene matches: 6. CDR1 is ENHRY, CDR2 SYGVKD, per germline. This CDR3 is 13 amino acids long. The chain uses TRBV10-3 and TRBJ2-1, with 7 positions matching TRBD1. Sequencing was performed on peripheral blood. The sequence was collected from a man in his 60s who had recovered from COVID-19. CDR3 bases: TGTGCCATCAGTGGAGGGGGCCGAGGTGAGCAGTTCTTC. As protein: CAISGGGRGEQFF.